The T cell receptor (beta chain) under discussion was sequenced for a study of T cell responses to AZD1222 COVID-19 vaccine. Repertoires were generated with immunoSEQ multiplex PCR, while TCRdb's copy carries only in-frame clones and drops some. Of about 130,000 clones listed, around 94% were seen once; the top ten hold 6.6%. Study-level findings and limits: Researchers took repertoire samples only after the peak T cell response had come. Recipients of AZD1222 seropositive at baseline numbered only 5 or 6.

This clone was seen only a few times. What it recognizes is unknown. The CDR3 length is 13 residues. Germline CDR1 and CDR2: PRHDT and FYEKMQ (reference sequence). Trimming cost V 3 bases and J 3 bases, with 8 bases left between them. The chain joins TRBV13 to TRBJ1-2; D is perhaps TRBD1 (5 bases). This sequence was found in an adult in good health. The source was peripheral blood, collected on day 0 of AZD1222 vaccination. This CDR3 reads CASSLGRDYGYTF. CDR3 nucleotides: TGTGCCAGCAGCTTGGGCAGGGACTATGGCTACACCTTC.